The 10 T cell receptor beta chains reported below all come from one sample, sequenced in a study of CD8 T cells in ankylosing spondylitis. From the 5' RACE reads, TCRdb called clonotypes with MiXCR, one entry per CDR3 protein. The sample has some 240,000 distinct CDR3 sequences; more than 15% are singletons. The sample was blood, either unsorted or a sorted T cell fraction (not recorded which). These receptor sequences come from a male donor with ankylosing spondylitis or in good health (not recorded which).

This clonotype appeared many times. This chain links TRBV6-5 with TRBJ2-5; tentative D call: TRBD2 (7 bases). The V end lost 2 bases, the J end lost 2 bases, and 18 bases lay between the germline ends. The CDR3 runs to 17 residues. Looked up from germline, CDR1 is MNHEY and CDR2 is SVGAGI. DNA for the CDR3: TGTGCCAGCAGTTACGGTGCCTTGGGGGGGCAACAAGAGACCCAGTACTTC. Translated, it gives CASSYGALGGQQETQYF.

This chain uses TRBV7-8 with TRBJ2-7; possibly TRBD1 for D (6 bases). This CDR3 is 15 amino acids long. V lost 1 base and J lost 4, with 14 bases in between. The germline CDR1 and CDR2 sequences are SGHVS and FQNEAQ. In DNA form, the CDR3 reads TGTGCCAGCAGCTTAGGGCAGGGGTCGGTGTACGAGCAGTACTTC. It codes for CASSLGQGSVYEQYF.

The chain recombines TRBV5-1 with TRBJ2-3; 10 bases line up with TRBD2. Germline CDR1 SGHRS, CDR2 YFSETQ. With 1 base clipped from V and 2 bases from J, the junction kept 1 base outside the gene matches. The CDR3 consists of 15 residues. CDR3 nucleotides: TGCGCCAGCAGCTTGACTAGCGGGGTCACAGATACGCAGTATTTT. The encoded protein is CASSLTSGVTDTQYF.

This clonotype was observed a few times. The CDR3 reads CASSLGFALKGTGELFF. The CDR3 coding sequence is TGTGCCAGCAGTTTAGGTTTTGCCCTAAAGGGGACCGGGGAGCTGTTTTTT. This rearrangement joins TRBV12-3 or TRBV12-4 to TRBJ2-2; a possible D gene is TRBD1 (5 bases). Trimming removed 1 base from V and 5 bases from J, with 17 bases in between. CDR3 length: 17 residues.

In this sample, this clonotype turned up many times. The CDR3 loop reads CASLGENIQYF. Written as DNA, the CDR3 is TGTGCCAGCTTAGGGGAAAACATTCAGTACTTC. The chain couples TRBV13 to TRBJ2-4; weak D call: TRBD1 (5 bases). The CDR3 runs 11 residues. V was cut by 8 bases and J by 5 bases, with 7 bases left in between. Germline loops: CDR1 PRHDT, CDR2 FYEKMQ (reference sequence).

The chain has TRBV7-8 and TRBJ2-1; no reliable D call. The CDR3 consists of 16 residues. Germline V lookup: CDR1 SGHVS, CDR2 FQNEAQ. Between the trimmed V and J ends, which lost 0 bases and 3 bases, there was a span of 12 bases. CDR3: CASSLADVADYNEQFF. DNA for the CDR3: TGTGCCAGCAGCTTAGCAGACGTGGCAGACTACAATGAGCAGTTCTTC.

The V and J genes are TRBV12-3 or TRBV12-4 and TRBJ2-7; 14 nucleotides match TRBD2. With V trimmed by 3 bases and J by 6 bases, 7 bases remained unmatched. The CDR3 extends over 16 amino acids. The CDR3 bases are TGTGCCAGCAGTTTCCAAGGACTAGCGGGAGGAATCGAGCAGTACTTC. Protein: CASSFQGLAGGIEQYF.

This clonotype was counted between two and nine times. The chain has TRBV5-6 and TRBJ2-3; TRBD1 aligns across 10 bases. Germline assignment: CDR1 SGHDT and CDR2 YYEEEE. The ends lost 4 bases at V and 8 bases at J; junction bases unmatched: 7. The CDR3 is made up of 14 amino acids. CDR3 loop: CASSPGQGIVTQYF. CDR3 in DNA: TGTGCCAGCAGCCCGGGACAGGGGATCGTTACGCAGTATTTT.

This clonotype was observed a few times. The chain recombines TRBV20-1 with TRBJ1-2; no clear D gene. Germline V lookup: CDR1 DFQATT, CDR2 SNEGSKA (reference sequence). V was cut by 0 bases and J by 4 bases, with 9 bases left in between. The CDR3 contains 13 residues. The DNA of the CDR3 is TGCAGTGCTAGAGATTGGGGTGGCTATGGCTACACCTTC. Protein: CSARDWGGYGYTF.

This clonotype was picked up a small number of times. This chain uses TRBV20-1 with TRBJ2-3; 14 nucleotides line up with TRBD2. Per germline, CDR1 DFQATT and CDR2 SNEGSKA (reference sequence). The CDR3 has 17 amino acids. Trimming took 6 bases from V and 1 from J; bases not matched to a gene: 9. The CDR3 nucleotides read TGCAGTGCCCCGGGACTAGCGGGAGTCGGGGGCACAGATACGCAGTATTTT. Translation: CSAPGLAGVGGTDTQYF.